The 10 T cell receptor beta chains listed next were all sequenced from one sample in a study of B cell selection in AIRE deficiency. Regulatory T cells were sorted as CD4+CD25hiCD127low/negative cells. The repertoire was sequenced with immunoSEQ multiplex PCR; TCRdb's copy has only in-frame clones and lacks some. The sample lists around 20,000 clones; 85% to 95% were seen once. The source material was CD4+CD25+ Tregs sorted from PBMCs. These receptors were taken from a human donor in good health.

The chain recombines TRBV27 with TRBJ2-7, with D possibly TRBD1 on 6 matching bases. The CDR3 sequence is 14 residues long. Germline CDR1 is MNHEY and CDR2 is SMNVEV (reference sequence). With 6 bases removed from V and 7 bases from J, the gap between germline ends came to 19 bases. The CDR3 DNA reads as TGTGCCAGCAGCCCATCGGGACAAACCATAGAGCAGTACTTC. This sequence encodes CASSPSGQTIEQYF.

The V gene is TRBV28, the J gene TRBJ2-2; D possibly corresponds to TRBD2 (5 bases). This CDR3 has 14 residues. V gave up 6 bases and J gave up 4 bases, with 12 bases separating them. Germline-derived CDR1 and CDR2 are MDHEN and SYDVKM. The CDR3 protein is CASRSAGGTGELFF. The CDR3 DNA is TGTGCCAGCAGAAGTGCTGGAGGCACCGGGGAGCTGTTTTTT.

The rearrangement uses TRBV11-2 and TRBJ1-2; 7 positions match TRBD1. Trimming at V came to 5 bases and at J to 2 bases, leaving 5 bases not matched to a gene. The CDR3 is 14 amino acids. Germline V CDR1 and CDR2: SGHAT, FQNNGV. The CDR3 sequence: CASSPRRGNYGYTF. The CDR3 bases are TGTGCCAGCAGCCCCCGCAGGGGGAACTATGGCTACACCTTC.

In its sample, this clone was seen once. The chain is built from TRBV10-3 and TRBJ1-2, with D possibly matching TRBD1 (5 bases). Germline V CDR1 and CDR2: ENHRY, SYGVKD. Deletions cut 6 bases from V and 0 bases from J, with 8 bases between. The length of the CDR3 is 13 residues. CDR3 amino acids: CAIRDSSNYGYTF. CDR3 DNA: TGTGCCATCAGAGACAGCTCTAACTATGGCTACACCTTC.

This clone was seen only once. The CDR3 spells CAVRALGSYNEQFF. For the CDR3, the DNA is TGTGCCGTCAGGGCGCTGGGCTCCTACAATGAGCAGTTCTTC. The chain has TRBV6-5 and TRBJ2-1; tentatively, D is TRBD1 (5 bases). The CDR3 sequence is 14 residues long. V lost 11 bases and J 0 bases, leaving 14 bases between the germline ends. Germline assignment: CDR1 MNHEY and CDR2 SVGAGI.

V usage is TRBV2 and J usage is TRBJ2-7; D is unresolved. This CDR3 region has 12 residues. Trimming stripped 6 bases from V and 4 bases from J, with 10 bases between. Germline V CDR1 and CDR2: SNHLY, FYNNEI. CDR3 bases: TGTGCCAGCAGGGCTAGGGTTTACGAGCAGTACTTC. It specifies CASRARVYEQYF.

The chain joins TRBV4-2 to TRBJ2-7, with 11 bases aligning to TRBD2. After removal of 4 bases from V and 0 bases from J, the junction contained 11 bases not matched to a gene. The germline gives CDR1 LGHNA, CDR2 YNFKEQ. This CDR3 has 18 amino acids. CDR3 loop: CASSPLAGGAPSSYEQYF. The CDR3, as DNA: TGTGCCAGCAGCCCTTTAGCGGGAGGGGCCCCCTCCTCCTACGAGCAGTACTTC.

This rearrangement joins TRBV19 to TRBJ1-5, with TRBD1 matching over 7 bases. The germline CDR1 and CDR2 sequences are LNHDA and SQIVND (reference sequence). V gave up 9 bases and J gave up 2 bases; unmatched junction bases: 7. The CDR3 sequence is 14 residues long. The CDR3 DNA reads as TGTGCCAGCAGCGACAGGGCGGGCAATCAGCCCCAGCATTTT. Residues: CASSDRAGNQPQHF.

This clone showed up just a few times. The chain links TRBV5-1 to TRBJ2-1; tentatively, D is TRBD2 (6 bases). V was clipped by 7 bases and J by 3 bases, with 20 bases between them. This CDR3 has 16 residues. CDR1 SGHRS and CDR2 YFSETQ come from the germline V gene. CDR3 sequence (DNA): TGCGCCAGCCGTCTGGGGCGTAGCGGCTACTACAATGAGCAGTTCTTC. Translated: CASRLGRSGYYNEQFF. Complete variable domain (other parts from reference TRBV5-1 and TRBJ2-1): KAGVTQTPRYLIKTRGQQVTLSCSPISGHRSVSWYQQTPGQGLQFLFEYFSETQRNKGNFPGRFSGRQFSNSRSEMNVSTLELGDSALYLCASRLGRSGYYNEQFFGPGTRLTVL.

The J gene is TRBJ2-5, the V gene TRBV28; D uncertain. Germline V gene data show CDR1 as MDHEN and CDR2 as SYDVKM. The CDR3 is 17 amino acids. V lost 1 base to trimming and J lost 3 bases, with 18 bases between them. The CDR3 sequence: CASSLSGVGARKETQYF. For the CDR3, the DNA is TGTGCCAGCAGTTTATCGGGCGTAGGTGCGAGGAAAGAGACCCAGTACTTC.